The rows below give T cell receptor beta chains drawn from one sample of a study of T cell repertoires in cytomegalovirus infection. TCRdb passed the reads through MiXCR, listing each CDR3 protein once. Of 830,000 or so distinct CDR3 sequences listed, 32% are singletons. Antigens for these TCRs are unknown. Sequences were derived from cultured CD8+ T cells from PBMCs, sampled from culture after CMV antigen stimulation. The origin of the receptors is a human donor in good health (CMV status not recorded). Some clones in this sample may be carry-over from other donors' samples. Both conserved end residues are part of each CDR3.

>TRBV7-9|TRBJ2-3
CASSSGGRPRGTQYF
>TRBV6-1|TRBJ1-2
CASSGGQGARGYTF
>TRBV6-5|TRBJ2-1
CASSYDRDSYNEQFF
>TRBV7-6|TRBJ2-1
CASSLQANEQFF
>TRBV18|TRBJ1-4
CASSRRDSAPTNEKLFF
>TRBV7-6|TRBJ2-1
CASSSRQGYNEQCF
>TRBV7-6|TRBJ2-5
CASSLLVWQGETQYF
>TRBV7-2|TRBJ2-4
CASSLGTSGDGNIQYF
>TRBV12-3/TRBV12-4|TRBJ1-4
CANSSGAGTTNEKLFF
>TRBV7-3|TRBJ1-1
CASSLTVMMNTEAFF
>TRBV7-6|TRBJ2-1
CASRAGGGYNEQFF
>TRBV2|TRBJ1-1
CASSEEAGPNTEAFF
>TRBV6-2/TRBV6-3|TRBJ1-1
CASQPMGTEAFF
>TRBV4-3|TRBJ2-3
CASSQDSRWTGALATDTQYF
>TRBV2|TRBJ2-2
CASSVGTGSNTGELFF
>TRBV29-1|TRBJ2-5
CSVEDRYRAHNQETQYF
>TRBV7-9|TRBJ2-1
CASSPQDYNEQFF